One sample yielded the 23 T cell receptor beta chains listed below, sequenced in a study of cytomegalovirus exposure and HLA in healthy donors. In the PCR, 60 Vbeta and 13 Jbeta primers were used. The data were produced by immunoSEQ multiplex PCR, yet TCRdb's version contains in-frame clones alone and is incomplete. Of roughly 170,000 clones detected, roughly 87% appear once; the ten largest clones hold 1.6%. Sequencing was performed on PBMCs. The receptors were sampled from a man aged 50 or older in good health and CMV-seronegative.

The genes are TRBV5-1 and TRBJ2-5, with 8 bases identical to TRBD1. This CDR3 region has 15 residues. J gave up 7 bases and V 0 bases, and 8 bases lay outside the gene matches. CDR1 and CDR2 (germline): SGHRS, YFSETQ. The CDR3 nucleotides are TGCGCCAGCAGCTTGGCGACAGGGGTTTGGGTGACCCAGTACTTC. Translation: CASSLATGVWVTQYF.

The V call is TRBV10-3, the J call TRBJ2-5, with D unresolved. This CDR3 spans 13 amino acids. V lost 7 bases, J lost 5 bases, and 14 bases lay in between. Germline assignment: CDR1 ENHRY and CDR2 SYGVKD. Here the CDR3 DNA reads TGTGCCATCAACAAAACCCCCAGGGAGACCCAGTACTTC. As protein: CAINKTPRETQYF.

V and J are TRBV4-3 and TRBJ2-1; 8 nucleotides agree with TRBD2. Germline V gene lookup returns CDR1 LGHNA and CDR2 YSLEER. The CDR3 loop spans 21 amino acids. Unmatched junction bases numbered 20, after V lost 4 bases and J lost 0 bases. The CDR3 spells CASSRYSGAGFPTSSYNEQFF. CDR3 coding DNA: TGCGCCAGCAGCCGATATAGCGGGGCTGGCTTTCCCACTAGCTCCTACAATGAGCAGTTCTTC.

The chain employs TRBV28 and TRBJ1-1; no clear D gene. CDR1 is MDHEN, CDR2 SYDVKM, per germline. The ends were cut back, 3 bases at V and 1 base at J, with 9 bases in the middle. The CDR3 has 14 amino acids. DNA for the CDR3: TGTGCCAGCAGTTTTGGGCGGGGGAACACTGAAGCTTTCTTT. Translating gives CASSFGRGNTEAFF. Drawing the rest from reference TRBV28 and TRBJ1-1, the complete variable domain is DVKVTQSSRYLVKRTGEKVFLECVQDMDHENMFWYRQDPGLGLRLIYFSYDVKMKEKGDIPEGYSVSREKKERFSLILESASTNQTSMYLCASSFGRGNTEAFFGQGTRLTVV.

This sequence joins TRBV11-2 and TRBJ1-1, with 7 bases matching TRBD1. CDR1 SGHAT and CDR2 FQNNGV come from the germline V gene. Trimming at V came to 2 bases and at J to 0 bases, leaving 6 bases not matched to a gene. The CDR3 has 16 amino acids. Here the CDR3 reads CASSLPRTGLNTEAFF. The CDR3 nucleotides read TGTGCCAGCAGCTTACCTCGGACAGGTTTGAACACTGAAGCTTTCTTT.

J is TRBJ2-7 and V is TRBV5-1, with TRBD1 matching over 8 bases. Trimming at V came to 0 bases and at J to 5 bases, leaving 13 bases not matched to a gene. The CDR3 is 17 residues long. Germline V gives CDR1 SGHRS, CDR2 YFSETQ. CDR3 in amino acids: CASSLAGKARGLNEQYF. CDR3 sequence (DNA): TGCGCCAGCAGCTTGGCCGGCAAGGCCAGGGGGCTCAACGAGCAGTACTTC.

The rearrangement links TRBV7-8 to TRBJ2-1; 10 bases fit TRBD2. The CDR3 is 16 residues long. With V trimmed by 5 bases and J by 3 bases, 7 bases remained unmatched. The germline V gene encodes CDR1 SGHVS and CDR2 FQNEAQ. The CDR3 spells CASSTGTSAYYNEQFF. As DNA, the CDR3 is TGTGCCAGCAGCACGGGGACTAGCGCTTACTACAATGAGCAGTTCTTC.

The rearrangement joins TRBV7-9 to TRBJ1-1, with 7 nucleotides matching TRBD1. V lost 5 bases to trimming and J lost 11 bases; unmatched junction nucleotides: 8. The CDR3 length is 12 residues. Germline V gene data show CDR1 as SEHNR and CDR2 as FQNEAQ (reference sequence). CDR3 nucleotide sequence: TGTGCCAGCAGCCGGACAGGCATGGGGGCTTTCTTT. As protein: CASSRTGMGAFF.

Comment on this clone: Other nucleotide sequences in the sample specify the same CDR3. The J gene is TRBJ2-5, the V gene TRBV19; D is perhaps TRBD1 (5 bases). Germline values: CDR1 LNHDA, CDR2 SQIVND (reference sequence). The ends were cut back, 3 bases at V and 1 base at J, with 6 bases in the middle. The CDR3 extends over 13 amino acids. For the CDR3, the DNA is TGTGCCAGTAGTATCCAGGGCCAAGAGACCCAGTACTTC. Translating gives CASSIQGQETQYF.

The rearrangement joins TRBV9 to TRBJ1-3; TRBD1 aligns across 8 bases. V shed 3 bases and J 0 bases; nucleotides not matched to a gene: 5. The CDR3 consists of 16 residues. CDR1 SGDLS and CDR2 YYNGEE come from the germline V gene. The CDR3 here is CASSGSGGFSGNTIYF. The DNA of the CDR3 is TGTGCCAGCAGCGGATCAGGGGGCTTCTCTGGAAACACCATATATTTT.

The CDR3 here is CASSTEQGATGELFF. DNA for the CDR3: TGTGCCAGCAGCACCGAACAGGGGGCCACCGGGGAGCTGTTTTTT. The chain couples TRBV7-9 to TRBJ2-2; 9 positions agree with TRBD1. The ends lost 5 bases at V and 4 bases at J; junction bases unmatched: 5. The CDR3 is 15 amino acids. The germline gives CDR1 SEHNR, CDR2 FQNEAQ (reference sequence).

The genes are TRBV28 and TRBJ1-4; possible D gene TRBD1, 5 bases. From germline, CDR1 is MDHEN and CDR2 SYDVKM. The CDR3 spans 15 residues. The V and J ends lost 2 bases and 9 bases respectively, with 16 bases between them. In DNA form, the CDR3 reads TGTGCCAGCAGTTTAGGAGGGACCCGCGGGAAAAAACTGTTTTTT. This codes for CASSLGGTRGKKLFF. The whole variable domain, filled in from reference TRBV28 and TRBJ1-4, reads DVKVTQSSRYLVKRTGEKVFLECVQDMDHENMFWYRQDPGLGLRLIYFSYDVKMKEKGDIPEGYSVSREKKERFSLILESASTNQTSMYLCASSLGGTRGKKLFFGSGTQLSVL.

The genes are TRBV5-8 and TRBJ2-3; 13 bases are a match to TRBD2. This CDR3 contains 16 residues. Looked up from germline, CDR1 is SGHTS and CDR2 is YDEGEE. The V gene end was trimmed by 4 bases and the J gene end by 3 bases; junction bases not matched to a gene: 5. The CDR3 DNA sequence: TGTGCCAGCAGCACCGGACTAGCGGGGGTAACAGATACGCAGTATTTT. Its protein is CASSTGLAGVTDTQYF. The full variable domain, in which reference TRBV5-8 and TRBJ2-3 provide the parts outside the CDR3, is EAGVTQSPTHLIKTRGQQATLRCSPISGHTSVYWYQQALGLGLQFLLWYDEGEERNRGNFPPRFSGRQFPNYSSELNVNALELEDSALYLCASSTGLAGVTDTQYFGPGTRLTVL.

The chain recombines TRBV19 with TRBJ1-1; perhaps TRBD1 as D (5 bases). CDR1 is LNHDA, CDR2 SQIVND, per germline (reference sequence). This CDR3 is built from 17 residues. V was shortened by 3 bases and J by 4 bases, with 21 bases between the two germline ends. For the CDR3, the DNA is TGTGCCAGTAGTATTGGGGGGACCGGAGGGGTGGGCACTGAAGCTTTCTTT. Translating gives CASSIGGTGGVGTEAFF. Full variable domain (missing parts from reference TRBV19 and TRBJ1-1): DGGITQSPKYLFRKEGQNVTLSCEQNLNHDAMYWYRQDPGQGLRLIYYSQIVNDFQKGDIAEGYSVSREKKESFPLTVTSAQKNPTAFYLCASSIGGTGGVGTEAFFGQGTRLTVV.

The chain carries TRBV14 and TRBJ2-5; 14 bases are a match to TRBD2. The tail of the sequence fits TRBJ2-7 better, so the J call may be wrong. Germline assignment: CDR1 SGHDN and CDR2 FVKESK. CDR3 size: 20 residues. CDR3 coding DNA: TGTGCCAGCAGCCCACGAATAAGGGGCGCCGGACTAGCGGGGGGATACGAGCAGTACTTC. Translation: CASSPRIRGAGLAGGYEQYF.

This rearrangement joins TRBV18 to TRBJ1-1; TRBD1 matches at 8 bases. With 3 bases clipped from V and 0 bases from J, the junction kept 6 bases outside the gene matches. Germline V gene sequence: CDR1 KGHSH, CDR2 LQKENI. This CDR3 is built from 16 residues. CDR3 sequence reads: CASSPTGQGLNTEAFF. CDR3 in DNA: TGTGCCAGCTCACCGACCGGACAGGGTTTGAACACTGAAGCTTTCTTT.

The V call is TRBV28, the J call TRBJ2-7, with 7 positions matching TRBD2. Germline CDR1 is MDHEN and CDR2 is SYDVKM. The CDR3 runs to 11 residues. DNA of the CDR3: TGTGGGGCGCGGGGGTCCTACGAGCAGTACTTC. It codes for CGARGSYEQYF.

The V and J genes are TRBV30 and TRBJ2-5; D is perhaps TRBD1 (6 bases). Per germline, CDR1 GTSNPN and CDR2 SVGIG (reference sequence). The CDR3 extends over 14 amino acids. Trimming pared 1 base from V and 1 base from J, leaving 10 bases between. The CDR3 DNA sequence: TGTGCCTGGAGTGCGGACAGTGTCCAAGAGACCCAGTACTTC. Protein sequence: CAWSADSVQETQYF.

This clone was observed once. V gene TRBV5-4 combines with J gene TRBJ2-2; possibly TRBD2 for D (5 bases). The germline V gene has CDR1 SGHNT and CDR2 YYREEE (reference sequence). This CDR3 is 16 amino acids long. V lost 4 bases, J lost 6 bases, and 19 bases lay in between. In DNA, the CDR3 is TGTGCCAGCAGCCCCTGGACTGGACGAACCGCCGGGGAGCTGTTTTTT. Amino acid sequence: CASSPWTGRTAGELFF.

The count of this clone is one. This CDR3 reads CASSPRQGVTEAFF. The CDR3 region has the DNA TGTGCCAGCAGCCCTCGACAGGGGGTCACTGAAGCTTTCTTT. The V gene is TRBV7-9, the J gene TRBJ1-1; 9 nucleotides align to TRBD1. Germline V gene data show CDR1 as SEHNR and CDR2 as FQNEAQ (reference sequence). The CDR3 spans 14 residues. Trimming at V came to 5 bases and at J to 4 bases, leaving 5 bases not matched to a gene. Supplemented by reference TRBV7-9 and TRBJ1-1, the full variable domain reads DTGVSQNPRHKITKRGQNVTFRCDPISEHNRLYWYRQTLGQGPEFLTYFQNEAQLEKSRLLSDRFSAERPKGSFSTLEIQRTEQGDSAMYLCASSPRQGVTEAFFGQGTRLTVV.

This sequence joins TRBV11-2 and TRBJ1-3; 11 bases match TRBD1. The CDR3 length is 17 residues. The germline V gene encodes CDR1 SGHAT and CDR2 FQNNGV. The V gene end was trimmed by 4 bases and the J gene end by 0 bases; junction bases not matched to a gene: 5. The CDR3 DNA sequence: TGTGCCAGCAGCTCGGGACAGGGGGACTACTCTGGAAACACCATATATTTT. It is translated as CASSSGQGDYSGNTIYF.

The chain uses TRBV15 and TRBJ2-3; 9 nucleotides align to TRBD1. Unmatched junction bases numbered 3, after V lost 7 bases and J lost 1 base. In germline, CDR1 is LNHNV, CDR2 YYDKDF (reference sequence). The CDR3 extends over 14 amino acids. DNA of the CDR3: TGTGCCACCAACCGGGACAGGGGCACAGATACGCAGTATTTT. Encoded protein: CATNRDRGTDTQYF.

The chain employs TRBV14 and TRBJ2-2, with a weak D call TRBD1 (5 bases). Trimming left V 1 base short and J 5 bases short, with 8 bases between. The CDR3 extends over 14 amino acids. Germline V gives CDR1 SGHDN, CDR2 FVKESK. The chain's CDR3 is CASSQVGATGELFF. The CDR3 DNA reads TGTGCCAGCAGCCAAGTAGGGGCTACCGGGGAGCTGTTTTTT.